Shown below are 30 T cell receptor beta chains from a single sample sequenced in a study of T cell responses to AZD1222 COVID-19 vaccine. Profiled with immunoSEQ multiplex PCR; TCRdb holds only in-frame clones, not every one. The data show about 69,000 clones, about nine tenths seen once. This specimen consisted of peripheral blood, obtained on day 0 of AZD1222 vaccination. These receptors were taken from an adult in good health.

This chain uses TRBV5-1 with TRBJ1-3; unclear D gene. This CDR3 spans 15 amino acids. The germline V gene has CDR1 SGHRS and CDR2 YFSETQ. The ends were cut back, 1 base at V and 4 bases at J, with 12 bases in the middle. The CDR3 reads CASSLIGRGGNTIYF. DNA of the CDR3: TGCGCCAGCAGCTTGATAGGTCGCGGAGGAAACACCATATATTTT.

The chain recombines TRBV7-2 with TRBJ2-5, with D maybe TRBD2 (6 bases). The CDR3 is 14 amino acids. CDR1 is SGHTA and CDR2 is FQGNSA in the germline V gene. V lost 1 base and J 5 bases, leaving 11 bases between the germline ends. CDR3 DNA sequence: TGTGCCAGCAGCTTAGATGGGGGGAGGGAGACCCAGTACTTC. This codes for CASSLDGGRETQYF.

The CDR3 loop reads CASSFRVGNTIYF. CDR3 bases: TGTGCCAGCAGCTTCCGAGTTGGAAACACCATATATTTT. J is TRBJ1-3 and V is TRBV11-2; no reliable D call. Trimming shortened V by 3 bases and J by 3 bases, and 6 bases separated the two germline ends. From germline, CDR1 is SGHAT and CDR2 FQNNGV. This CDR3 is 13 amino acids long.

J is TRBJ1-2 and V is TRBV28; tentative D call: TRBD1 (5 bases). Trimming removed 6 bases at V and 4 bases at J, with 15 bases between. The V gene's germline CDR1 is MDHEN and CDR2 SYDVKM. The CDR3 is 14 amino acids. Here the CDR3 DNA reads TGTGCCAGCAGCTCCGGGGCGGCGGCCTATGGCTACACCTTC. This codes for CASSSGAAAYGYTF.

This clone appeared a few times. The rearrangement links TRBV4-1 to TRBJ2-5; TRBD1 is a possible D gene (6 bases). Trimming stripped 0 bases from V and 6 bases from J, with 14 bases between. The length of the CDR3 is 15 residues. Germline CDR1 MGHRA, CDR2 YSYEKL. Here the CDR3 reads CASSQDYTGWQTQYF. For the CDR3, the DNA is TGCGCCAGCAGCCAAGACTACACAGGGTGGCAGACCCAGTACTTC.

The chain carries TRBV2 and TRBJ2-6; perhaps D is TRBD1 or TRBD2 (6 bases each). CDR3 length equals 16 residues. V was cut by 6 bases and J by 3 bases, with 15 bases left in between. Looked up from germline, CDR1 is SNHLY and CDR2 is FYNNEI. The CDR3 loop reads CASSPEGGDGANVLTF. In DNA form, the CDR3 reads TGTGCCAGCAGCCCCGAGGGGGGAGATGGGGCCAACGTCCTGACTTTC.

The chain has TRBV4-1 and TRBJ2-5, with no clear D. Trimming shortened V by 1 base and J by 0 bases, and 6 bases separated the two germline ends. This CDR3 spans 14 amino acids. Germline V gene lookup returns CDR1 MGHRA and CDR2 YSYEKL. In DNA form, the CDR3 reads TGCGCCAGCAGCCAAGTCCACTACCAAGAGACCCAGTACTTC. It encodes CASSQVHYQETQYF.

This chain connects TRBV2 to TRBJ2-7; D is perhaps TRBD1 (7 bases). The V and J ends lost 7 bases and 7 bases respectively, with 17 bases between them. Per the germline V gene, CDR1 is SNHLY and CDR2 is FYNNEI. This CDR3 is 13 amino acids long. DNA for the CDR3: TGTGCCAGCATTCAGGGGGGCTCAGGGGAGCAGTACTTC. It encodes CASIQGGSGEQYF.

The chain recombines TRBV3-1 (or the pseudogene TRBV3-2) with TRBJ2-3; 12 positions match TRBD2. The germline CDR1 and CDR2 sequences are LGHDT and YNNKEL (reference sequence). The V segment lost 1 base and the J segment 7 bases; nucleotides outside the gene matches: 9. The CDR3 contains 17 residues. The CDR3 sequence is CASSQGPLAGGANTQYF. The CDR3 DNA sequence: TGTGCCAGCAGCCAAGGGCCGCTAGCGGGAGGGGCTAATACGCAGTATTTT.

The chain uses TRBV19 and TRBJ1-4, with D unresolved. The ends were cut back, 2 bases at V and 0 bases at J, with 7 bases in the middle. Looked up from germline, CDR1 is LNHDA and CDR2 is SQIVND (reference sequence). CDR3 length: 15 amino acids. CDR3 coding DNA: TGTGCCAGTAGTATATCGGACGCAACTAATGAAAAACTGTTTTTT. This sequence encodes CASSISDATNEKLFF. The variable domain in full, completed from reference TRBV19 and TRBJ1-4, reads DGGITQSPKYLFRKEGQNVTLSCEQNLNHDAMYWYRQDPGQGLRLIYYSQIVNDFQKGDIAEGYSVSREKKESFPLTVTSAQKNPTAFYLCASSISDATNEKLFFGSGTQLSVL.

The chain is built from TRBV7-9 and TRBJ1-1; 8 nucleotides agree with TRBD1. Germline V gene sequence: CDR1 SEHNR, CDR2 FQNEAQ (reference sequence). V lost 3 bases to trimming and J lost 7 bases; unmatched junction nucleotides: 7. This CDR3 has 14 residues. This chain's CDR3 is CASSFVTGAGEAFF. The CDR3, as DNA: TGTGCCAGCAGCTTTGTGACAGGGGCTGGTGAAGCTTTCTTT. Looking up the rest from reference TRBV7-9 and TRBJ1-1 gives the full variable domain: DTGVSQNPRHKITKRGQNVTFRCDPISEHNRLYWYRQTLGQGPEFLTYFQNEAQLEKSRLLSDRFSAERPKGSFSTLEIQRTEQGDSAMYLCASSFVTGAGEAFFGQGTRLTVV.

The chain has TRBV2 and TRBJ1-5; D ambiguous. Between the trimmed V and J ends, which lost 1 base and 7 bases, there was a span of 11 bases. In germline, CDR1 is SNHLY, CDR2 FYNNEI. The CDR3 is 14 amino acids. CDR3: CASSEDVGGQPQHF. The CDR3 DNA reads TGTGCCAGCAGTGAAGACGTGGGAGGGCAGCCCCAGCATTTT.

The DNA for the CDR3 is TGCGCCAGCGGTAAGGGGCAGGGGGTTAGGAACACTGAAGCTTTCTTT. It translates to CASGKGQGVRNTEAFF. The chain has TRBV4-1 and TRBJ1-1; 7 nucleotides align to TRBD1. From germline, CDR1 is MGHRA and CDR2 YSYEKL. The CDR3 length is 16 residues. The V segment lost 8 bases and the J segment 1 base; nucleotides outside the gene matches: 13.

This clone appeared a single time. V usage is TRBV19 and J usage is TRBJ2-1; D call uncertain. Germline CDR1 and CDR2: LNHDA and SQIVND (reference sequence). V lost 7 bases and J 4 bases, leaving 14 bases between the germline ends. The CDR3 has 14 amino acids. CDR3 region: CASKRDGNYNEQFF. CDR3 bases: TGTGCCAGTAAAAGGGATGGGAATTACAATGAGCAGTTCTTC.

V and J are TRBV3-1 (or the pseudogene TRBV3-2) and TRBJ2-1, with a tentative D call TRBD2 (6 bases). V was cut by 7 bases and J by 8 bases, with 18 bases left in between. The CDR3 runs to 14 residues. CDR1 is LGHDT, CDR2 YNNKEL, per germline (reference sequence). In DNA, the CDR3 is TGTGCCAGCAATAACCAGCGCCGCGGGGATGAGCAGTTCTTC. Translated: CASNNQRRGDEQFF.

The rearrangement joins TRBV5-1 to TRBJ1-4, with TRBD1 matching 8 bases. Germline CDR1 reads SGHRS; CDR2 reads YFSETQ. CDR3 length: 18 residues. V lost 3 bases and J lost 0; bases outside the gene matches: 10. The DNA of the CDR3 is TGCGCCAGCAGCTCGGTGTTCGACAGGGGAGCAACTAATGAAAAACTGTTTTTT. This sequence encodes CASSSVFDRGATNEKLFF.

This clone is a singleton in its sample. A read error may account for a junction end that differs from germline. The CDR3 loop reads CASSPPPGLETQYF. CDR3 sequence (DNA): TGTGCCAGCTCCCCACCCCCCGGGCTGGAGACCCAGTACTTC. J is TRBJ2-5 and V is TRBV18, with unresolved D. This CDR3 region has 14 residues. Germline V gene lookup returns CDR1 KGHSH and CDR2 LQKENI. Drawing the rest from reference TRBV18 and TRBJ2-5, the complete variable domain is NAGVMQNPRHLVRRRGQEARLRCSPMKGHSHVYWYRQLPEEGLKFMVYLQKENIIDESGMPKERFSAEFPKEGPSILRIQQVVRGDSAAYFCASSPPPGLETQYFGPGTRLLVL.

This chain joins TRBV7-3 and TRBJ1-1; possible D gene TRBD1, 6 bases. From germline, CDR1 is SGHTA and CDR2 FQGTGA. V shed 6 bases and J shed 4 bases, with 15 bases lying between them. The CDR3 runs to 14 residues. The CDR3 DNA reads as TGTGCCAGCAGGGAGACAGGCGCCGGCACTGAAGCTTTCTTT. This translates into CASRETGAGTEAFF.

This chain uses TRBV29-1 with TRBJ1-5, with a weak D call TRBD1 (5 bases). V was shortened by 6 bases and J by 6 bases, with 21 bases between the two germline ends. There are 15 residues in the CDR3. Germline CDR1 and CDR2: SQVTM and ANQGSEA. The chain's CDR3 is CSVGSGTGPGQPQHF. The CDR3 nucleotides read TGCAGCGTCGGTTCTGGGACGGGGCCGGGTCAGCCCCAGCATTTT.

The CDR3 sequence is CASSSDGYNEKLFF. In DNA form, the CDR3 reads TGCGCCAGCAGCTCGGACGGCTATAATGAAAAACTGTTTTTT. The genes are TRBV5-1 and TRBJ1-4, with unresolved D. CDR1 and CDR2 from the germline V gene are SGHRS and YFSETQ. The V end was cut by 3 bases, the J end by 4 bases, with 10 bases between. The CDR3 contains 14 residues. Based on the CDR3 plus reference TRBV5-1 and TRBJ1-4, the full variable domain is KAGVTQTPRYLIKTRGQQVTLSCSPISGHRSVSWYQQTPGQGLQFLFEYFSETQRNKGNFPGRFSGRQFSNSRSEMNVSTLELGDSALYLCASSSDGYNEKLFFGSGTQLSVL.

The gene calls are TRBV24-1 and TRBJ1-5, with unresolved D. V lost 4 bases and J lost 6, with 9 bases in between. CDR1 KGHDR and CDR2 SFDVKD come from the germline V gene. The CDR3 spans 13 residues. The CDR3, as DNA: TGTGCCACCAGTGAATCGTTTCGTCAGCCCCAGCATTTT. Its protein product is CATSESFRQPQHF.

The chain is built from TRBV28 and TRBJ1-2, with 7 bases lining up with TRBD1. The trim removed 4 bases at V and 7 bases at J, leaving 12 bases unmatched. Germline CDR1 reads MDHEN; CDR2 reads SYDVKM. The CDR3 is 15 residues long. The CDR3 region is CASSSPEGARRGYTF. The DNA for the CDR3 is TGTGCCAGCAGTTCCCCCGAGGGGGCGCGTCGTGGCTACACCTTC.

The chain employs TRBV27 and TRBJ1-3, with D maybe TRBD1 (5 bases). Per the germline V gene, CDR1 is MNHEY and CDR2 is SMNVEV (reference sequence). With 5 bases removed from V and 0 bases from J, the gap between germline ends came to 11 bases. The CDR3 loop spans 15 amino acids. CDR3 in DNA: TGTGCCAGCAGTCCTGGACACCACTCTGGAAACACCATATATTTT. As protein: CASSPGHHSGNTIYF.

This clone was counted a single time. This chain links TRBV19 with TRBJ2-2, with 7 positions matching TRBD2. The V gene's germline CDR1 is LNHDA and CDR2 SQIVND (reference sequence). CDR3 size: 14 residues. The chain's CDR3 is CGASGGRNTGELFF. As DNA, the CDR3 is TGTGGGGCCTCGGGGGGTAGAAACACCGGGGAGCTGTTTTTT.

This clone came up once. The chain has TRBV5-1 and TRBJ1-6; D is undetermined. The ends were cut back, 0 bases at V and 6 bases at J, with 16 bases in the middle. Germline V gives CDR1 SGHRS, CDR2 YFSETQ. This CDR3 has 17 amino acids. The CDR3 DNA reads TGCGCCAGCAGCTTGGTCGCAGCCGCAACGGGTAATTCACCCCTCCACTTT. This sequence encodes CASSLVAAATGNSPLHF.

V and J are TRBV4-1 and TRBJ1-2; no clear D. V was trimmed by 0 bases and J by 4 bases, leaving 15 bases between them. The CDR3 totals 16 residues. In germline, CDR1 is MGHRA, CDR2 YSYEKL. The CDR3 loop reads CASSQDYRVLGYGYTF. The CDR3 DNA reads as TGCGCCAGCAGCCAAGATTATAGGGTACTGGGCTATGGCTACACCTTC.

The chain links TRBV5-6 to TRBJ1-1, with D tentatively TRBD1 (6 bases). This CDR3 has 15 amino acids. The V and J ends lost 1 base and 0 bases respectively, with 10 bases between them. Germline V gene sequence: CDR1 SGHDT, CDR2 YYEEEE. CDR3 DNA: TGTGCCAGCAGCTTGTTCAGGGGCATGAACACTGAAGCTTTCTTT. This translates into CASSLFRGMNTEAFF.

The chain couples TRBV5-1 to TRBJ1-1; 8 bases map to TRBD1. CDR1 and CDR2 from the germline V gene are SGHRS and YFSETQ. This CDR3 comprises 14 residues. Unmatched junction bases numbered 5, after V lost 3 bases and J lost 4 bases. The CDR3: CASSSQGAGTEAFF. CDR3 bases: TGCGCCAGCAGCTCCCAGGGGGCTGGCACTGAAGCTTTCTTT.

The chain is built from TRBV5-5 and TRBJ1-1; D unclear. Deletions cut 6 bases from V and 3 bases from J, with 15 bases between. The CDR3 is 14 residues long. Germline V gene data show CDR1 as SGHKS and CDR2 as YYEKEE (reference sequence). The CDR3 sequence is CASIDDPPYTEAFF. The DNA for the CDR3 is TGTGCCAGCATTGACGACCCCCCGTACACTGAAGCTTTCTTT.

The V gene is TRBV5-1, the J gene TRBJ1-1, with D possibly TRBD1 on 6 matching bases. This CDR3 region has 13 residues. V shed 4 bases and J shed 6 bases, with 13 bases lying between them. Germline-derived CDR1 and CDR2 are SGHRS and YFSETQ. As DNA, the CDR3 is TGCGCCAGCAGCCCGGACAGTGACGCTGAAGCTTTCTTT. Translated, it gives CASSPDSDAEAFF.